The rows below give T cell receptor beta chains drawn from one sample of a study of human T cells and chemical hapten exposure. TCRdb recomputed calls from the RACE reads with MiXCR, one row per CDR3 protein. The table lists about 200,000 distinct CDR3 sequences, around 25% of them singletons. The source material was whole blood, sampled in connection with sensitization to the hapten diphenylcyclopropenone (DPC). The receptor source for this set is a woman aged 40 to 50 with alopecia areata. Some clones in this sample may be carry-over from other donors' samples. The CDR3 runs from the conserved cysteine through the conserved F or W. A D gene is named only where the DNA matches it firmly. Clone size is given for some rows only: seen once, a few or many times, or a class if the clone is expanded.

TRBJ1-5	TRBV6-2/TRBV6-3	.	.	CASRSHAKTSNQPQHF	TGTGCCAGCAGGAGCCACGCCAAAACTAGCAATCAGCCCCAGCATTTT
TRBJ2-2	TRBV3-1	.	.	CASSPSFTGELFF	TGTGCCAGCAGCCCCAGCTTCACCGGGGAGCTGTTTTTT
TRBJ2-1	TRBV7-2	TRBD2	.	CASSSHPGLANEQFF	TGTGCCAGCAGCTCTCATCCGGGACTAGCGAATGAGCAGTTCTTC
TRBJ2-7	TRBV6-5	TRBD2	few	CASSYSGTRIDEQYF	TGTGCCAGCAGTTACTCTGGGACTAGGATCGACGAGCAGTACTTC
TRBJ1-5	TRBV18	.	many	CASSPNRGLDGSPQHF	TGTGCCAGCTCACCCAACCGGGGCCTTGATGGCTCGCCCCAGCATTTT
TRBJ2-2	TRBV27	TRBD2	.	CASSGLTSVNTGELFF	TGTGCCAGCAGCGGTTTGACTAGCGTGAACACCGGGGAGCTGTTTTTT
TRBJ1-2	TRBV12-3/TRBV12-4	.	.	CASSFGHQINYGYTF	TGTGCCAGCAGTTTTGGACACCAGATTAACTATGGCTACACCTTC
TRBJ1-3	TRBV4-3	.	.	CASSQVYGGARYF	TGCGCCAGCAGCCAAGTCTACGGGGGGGCGAGATATTTT
TRBJ1-1	TRBV28	.	.	CASIDSGGTEAFF	TGTGCCAGCATTGACAGCGGAGGGACTGAAGCTTTCTTT
TRBJ2-7	TRBV7-2	.	.	CASSFNGPYEQYF	TGTGCCAGCAGCTTTAACGGACCCTACGAGCAGTACTTC
TRBJ2-7	TRBV7-2	TRBD2	few	CASSPRTRYEQYF	TGTGCCAGCAGCCCTCGGACTAGGTACGAGCAGTACTTC
TRBJ1-1	TRBV27	.	.	CASSLSMGLNTEAFF	TGTGCCAGCAGTTTATCGATGGGCCTGAACACTGAAGCTTTCTTT
TRBJ2-1	TRBV6-2/TRBV6-3	.	few	CASSYSPLVLGDEQFF	TGTGCCAGCAGTTACTCACCCCTGGTACTAGGAGATGAGCAGTTCTTC
TRBJ1-6	TRBV9	.	.	CASSVEGVGNSPLHF	TGTGCCAGCAGCGTAGAAGGGGTCGGTAATTCACCCCTCCACTTT
TRBJ2-7	TRBV4-1	.	few	CASSAGWGLGYEQYF	TGCGCCAGCAGCGCCGGATGGGGCCTAGGCTACGAGCAGTACTTC
TRBJ2-1	TRBV27	.	few	CASSSTRHNEQFF	TGTGCCAGCAGTTCGACTAGGCACAATGAGCAGTTCTTC
TRBJ2-2	TRBV20-1	TRBD2	.	CSATQVIAGAGELFF	TGCAGTGCTACTCAAGTGATAGCGGGGGCCGGGGAGCTGTTTTTT
TRBJ2-3	TRBV6-1	TRBD2	.	CASRGLAGTTDTQYF	TGTGCCAGCAGGGGACTAGCGGGTACAACAGATACGCAGTATTTT
TRBJ2-5	TRBV28	.	few	CASINRGEETQYF	TGTGCCAGCATTAACCGGGGCGAAGAGACCCAGTACTTC
TRBJ2-7	TRBV3-1	.	.	CASSQYLRDEQYF	TGTGCCAGCAGCCAATACCTTAGGGACGAGCAGTACTTC
TRBJ1-6	TRBV6-5	.	few	CASSPLTADSSPLHF	TGTGCCAGCAGCCCCCTGACAGCCGACAGCTCACCCCTCCACTTT
TRBJ2-3	TRBV6-1	TRBD2	.	CASAPTSGVITDTQYF	TGTGCCAGTGCCCCAACTAGCGGGGTGATCACAGATACGCAGTATTTT
TRBJ2-1	TRBV12-3/TRBV12-4	.	.	CASGRHNEQFF	TGTGCCAGTGGGAGACACAATGAGCAGTTCTTC
TRBJ2-7	TRBV27	.	few	CASSPGTISFSYEQYF	TGTGCCAGCAGTCCCGGGACAATTTCCTTCTCCTACGAGCAGTACTTC
TRBJ2-7	TRBV28	TRBD1	.	CASSRRQGGPISYEQYF	TGTGCCAGCAGTCGAAGACAGGGGGGCCCCATCTCCTACGAGCAGTACTTC
TRBJ2-7	TRBV20-1	TRBD2	.	CSARGLAATYEQYF	TGCAGTGCTAGAGGTCTAGCGGCTACCTACGAGCAGTACTTC
TRBJ2-1	TRBV20-1	.	.	CSARDAGNSYNEQFF	TGCAGTGCTAGAGATGCAGGGAACTCCTACAATGAGCAGTTCTTC
TRBJ2-3	TRBV10-3	TRBD2	few	CAIKNLGQAGPTDTQYF	TGTGCCATCAAAAACCTCGGGCAAGCGGGGCCCACAGATACGCAGTATTTT
TRBJ1-5	TRBV12-3/TRBV12-4	.	.	CASSFQGGLSPQHF	TGTGCCAGCAGTTTCCAAGGGGGTCTTTCACCCCAGCATTTT
TRBJ2-3	TRBV5-4	TRBD2	once	CASSLGLAGGRRTQYF	TGTGCCAGCAGCTTGGGGCTAGCGGGAGGAAGACGTACGCAGTATTTT